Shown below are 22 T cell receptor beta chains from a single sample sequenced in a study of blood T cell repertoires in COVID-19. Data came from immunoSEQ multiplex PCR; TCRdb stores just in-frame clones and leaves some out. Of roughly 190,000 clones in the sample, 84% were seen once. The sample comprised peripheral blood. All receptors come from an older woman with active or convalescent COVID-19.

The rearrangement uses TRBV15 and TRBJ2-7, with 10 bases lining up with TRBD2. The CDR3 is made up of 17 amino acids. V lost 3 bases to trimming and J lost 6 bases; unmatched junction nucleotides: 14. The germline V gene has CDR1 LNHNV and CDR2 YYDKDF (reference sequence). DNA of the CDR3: TGTGCCACCAGCAGGGACTTCGGGCTAGCGGGAGTTGGCGAGCAGTACTTC. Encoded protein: CATSRDFGLAGVGEQYF.

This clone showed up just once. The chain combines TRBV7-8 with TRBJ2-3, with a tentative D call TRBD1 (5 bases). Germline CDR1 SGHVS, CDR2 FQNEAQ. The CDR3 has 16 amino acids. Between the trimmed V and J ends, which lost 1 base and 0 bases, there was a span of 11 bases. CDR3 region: CASSLGPGYSTDTQYF. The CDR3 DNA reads TGTGCCAGCAGCTTAGGCCCAGGGTATAGCACAGATACGCAGTATTTT.

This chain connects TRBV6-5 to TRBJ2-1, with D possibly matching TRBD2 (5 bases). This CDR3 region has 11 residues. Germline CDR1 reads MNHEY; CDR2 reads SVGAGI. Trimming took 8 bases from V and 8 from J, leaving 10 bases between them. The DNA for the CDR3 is TGTGCCAGCCTCTCGGGATATGAGCAGTTCTTC. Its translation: CASLSGYEQFF.

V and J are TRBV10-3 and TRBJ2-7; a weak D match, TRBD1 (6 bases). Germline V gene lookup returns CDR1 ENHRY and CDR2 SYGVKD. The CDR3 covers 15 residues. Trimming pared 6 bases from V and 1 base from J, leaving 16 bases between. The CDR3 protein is CAISLKGEPSYEQYF. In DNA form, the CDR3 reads TGTGCCATCAGCCTTAAGGGGGAGCCGTCCTACGAGCAGTACTTC.

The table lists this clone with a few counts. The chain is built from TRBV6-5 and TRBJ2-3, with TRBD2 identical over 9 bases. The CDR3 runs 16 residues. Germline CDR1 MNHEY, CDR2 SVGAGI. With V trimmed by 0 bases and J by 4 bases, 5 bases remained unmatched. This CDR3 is CASSYSQREVADTQYF. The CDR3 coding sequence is TGTGCCAGCAGTTACTCCCAGCGGGAGGTAGCAGATACGCAGTATTTT.

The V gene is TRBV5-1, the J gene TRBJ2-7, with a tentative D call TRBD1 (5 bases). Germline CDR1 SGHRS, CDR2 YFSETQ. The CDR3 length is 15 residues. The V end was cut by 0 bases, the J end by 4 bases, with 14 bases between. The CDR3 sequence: CASSLAAGQAYEQYF. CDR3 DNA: TGCGCCAGCAGCTTGGCAGCAGGGCAAGCGTACGAGCAGTACTTC. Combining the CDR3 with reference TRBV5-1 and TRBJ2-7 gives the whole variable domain KAGVTQTPRYLIKTRGQQVTLSCSPISGHRSVSWYQQTPGQGLQFLFEYFSETQRNKGNFPGRFSGRQFSNSRSEMNVSTLELGDSALYLCASSLAAGQAYEQYFGPGTRLTVT.

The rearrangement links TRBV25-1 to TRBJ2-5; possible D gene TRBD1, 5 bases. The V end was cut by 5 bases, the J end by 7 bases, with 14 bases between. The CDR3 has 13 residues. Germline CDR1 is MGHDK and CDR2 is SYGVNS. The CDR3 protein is CASSSGAVGTQYF. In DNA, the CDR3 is TGTGCCAGCAGTTCTGGGGCCGTCGGGACCCAGTACTTC.

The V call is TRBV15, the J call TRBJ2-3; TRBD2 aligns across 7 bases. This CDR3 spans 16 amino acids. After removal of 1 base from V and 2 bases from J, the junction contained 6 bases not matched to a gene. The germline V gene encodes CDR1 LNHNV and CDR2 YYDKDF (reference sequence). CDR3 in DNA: TGTGCCACCAGCAGAGTTTTCAGCGGGACCACAGATACGCAGTATTTT. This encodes CATSRVFSGTTDTQYF.

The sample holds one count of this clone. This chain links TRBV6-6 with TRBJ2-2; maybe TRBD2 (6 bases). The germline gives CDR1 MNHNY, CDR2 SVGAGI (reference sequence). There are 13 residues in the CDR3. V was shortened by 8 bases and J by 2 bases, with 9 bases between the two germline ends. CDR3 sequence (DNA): TGTGCCAGCCGGAGGGACAACACCGGGGAGCTGTTTTTT. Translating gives CASRRDNTGELFF.

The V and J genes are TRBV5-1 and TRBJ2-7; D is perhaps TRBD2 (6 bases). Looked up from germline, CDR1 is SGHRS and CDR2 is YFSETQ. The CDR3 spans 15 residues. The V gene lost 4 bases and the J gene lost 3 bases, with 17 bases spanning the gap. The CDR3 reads CASSPREGGLYEQYF. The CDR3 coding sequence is TGCGCCAGCAGCCCGAGAGAGGGAGGTCTCTACGAGCAGTACTTC.

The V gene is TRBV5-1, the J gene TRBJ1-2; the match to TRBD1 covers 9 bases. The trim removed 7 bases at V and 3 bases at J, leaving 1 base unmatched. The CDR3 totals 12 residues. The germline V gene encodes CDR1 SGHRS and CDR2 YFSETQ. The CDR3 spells CASRQGDYGYTF. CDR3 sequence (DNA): TGCGCCAGCCGACAGGGGGACTATGGCTACACCTTC.

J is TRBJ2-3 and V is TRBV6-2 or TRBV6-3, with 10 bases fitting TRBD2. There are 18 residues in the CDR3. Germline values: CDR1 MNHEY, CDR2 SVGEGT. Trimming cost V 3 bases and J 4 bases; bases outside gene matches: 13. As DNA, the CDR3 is TGTGCCAGCAGTTATAATAGCGGGAGGACCCTGGTCGCAGATACGCAGTATTTT. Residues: CASSYNSGRTLVADTQYF.

DNA for the CDR3: TGTGCCAGCAGCCCAGGTTCTTTAAGCTCCTACGAGCAGTACTTC. It codes for CASSPGSLSSYEQYF. The genes are TRBV11-2 and TRBJ2-7; D not certain. V was shortened by 5 bases and J by 0 bases, with 14 bases between the two germline ends. CDR1 is SGHAT, CDR2 FQNNGV, per germline. This CDR3 comprises 15 residues.

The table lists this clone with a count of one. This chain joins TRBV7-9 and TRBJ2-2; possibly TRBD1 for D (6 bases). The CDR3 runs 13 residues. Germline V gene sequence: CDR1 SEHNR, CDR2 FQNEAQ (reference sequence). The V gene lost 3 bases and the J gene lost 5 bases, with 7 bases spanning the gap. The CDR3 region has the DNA TGTGCCAGCAGCTTGCAGGGGACCGGGGAGCTGTTTTTT. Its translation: CASSLQGTGELFF.

CDR3 sequence: CASSQFTTGTYGYTF. As DNA, the CDR3 is TGTGCCAGCAGCCAATTCACGACAGGGACCTATGGCTACACCTTC. The chain carries TRBV3-1 (or the pseudogene TRBV3-2) and TRBJ1-2, with 7 positions matching TRBD1. CDR3 size: 15 residues. In germline, CDR1 is LGHDT, CDR2 YNNKEL (reference sequence). Trimming removed 2 bases from V and 4 bases from J; junction bases left unmatched: 7.

The CDR3 DNA follows: TGTGCCAGCACCCCGGGACAGGGGGCGCGGGGCTACACCTTC. This sequence encodes CASTPGQGARGYTF. The rearrangement links TRBV6-5 to TRBJ1-2; TRBD1 matches at 12 bases. The germline gives CDR1 MNHEY, CDR2 SVGAGI. The CDR3 consists of 14 residues. V shed 7 bases and J 8 bases; nucleotides not matched to a gene: 8.

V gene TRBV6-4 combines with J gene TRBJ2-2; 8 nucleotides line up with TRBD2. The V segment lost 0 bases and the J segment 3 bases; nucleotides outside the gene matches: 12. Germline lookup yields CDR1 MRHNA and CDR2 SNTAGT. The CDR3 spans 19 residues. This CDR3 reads CASSDSSGTSLSDTGELFF. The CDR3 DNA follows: TGTGCCAGCAGTGACTCGAGCGGGACTAGTTTATCGGACACCGGGGAGCTGTTTTTT.

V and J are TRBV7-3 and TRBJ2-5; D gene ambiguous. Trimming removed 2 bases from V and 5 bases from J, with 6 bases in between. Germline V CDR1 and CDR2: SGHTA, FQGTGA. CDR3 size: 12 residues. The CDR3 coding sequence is TGTGCCAGCAGCTTACTAGGCGAGACCCAGTACTTC. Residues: CASSLLGETQYF.

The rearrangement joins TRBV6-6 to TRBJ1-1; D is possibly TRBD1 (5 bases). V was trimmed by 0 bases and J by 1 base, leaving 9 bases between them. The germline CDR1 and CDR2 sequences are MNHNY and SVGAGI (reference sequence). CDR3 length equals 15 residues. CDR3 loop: CASSYSGQGNTEAFF. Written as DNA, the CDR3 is TGTGCCAGCAGTTACTCGGGGCAGGGGAACACTGAAGCTTTCTTT.

CDR3 nucleotides: TGTGCCAGCAGTGCAAACGGACAGGGCTATGGCTACACCTTC. It yields the protein CASSANGQGYGYTF. V and J are TRBV28 and TRBJ1-2; 8 positions agree with TRBD1. Germline V gene sequence: CDR1 MDHEN, CDR2 SYDVKM. The CDR3 totals 14 residues. V lost 5 bases and J lost 4; bases outside the gene matches: 6.

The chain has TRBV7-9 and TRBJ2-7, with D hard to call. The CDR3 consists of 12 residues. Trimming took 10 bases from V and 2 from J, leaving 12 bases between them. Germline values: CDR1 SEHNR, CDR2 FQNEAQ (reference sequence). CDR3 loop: CATGELPYEQYF. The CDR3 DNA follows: TGTGCCACAGGTGAGCTTCCCTACGAGCAGTACTTC. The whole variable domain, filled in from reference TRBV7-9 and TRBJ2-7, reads DTGVSQNPRHKITKRGQNVTFRCDPISEHNRLYWYRQTLGQGPEFLTYFQNEAQLEKSRLLSDRFSAERPKGSFSTLEIQRTEQGDSAMYLCATGELPYEQYFGPGTRLTVT.

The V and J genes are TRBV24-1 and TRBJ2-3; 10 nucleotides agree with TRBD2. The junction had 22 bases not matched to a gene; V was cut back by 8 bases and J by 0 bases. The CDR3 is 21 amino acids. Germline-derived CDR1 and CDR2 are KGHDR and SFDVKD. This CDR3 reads CATTQDHRVSSGSGSTDTQYF. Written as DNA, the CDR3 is TGTGCCACCACCCAAGACCACAGGGTTTCTAGCGGGAGCGGGAGCACAGATACGCAGTATTTT.